Listed below are T cell receptor beta chains from one sample, sequenced in a study of glioma-infiltrating T cells after dendritic cell vaccination. TCRdb's copy holds only in-frame clones and misses some; the assay was immunoSEQ multiplex PCR. The sample yields approximately 92,000 clones, 75% to 90% seen once. Material: blood, obtained after dendritic cell vaccination. These receptors were taken from a human donor with glioblastoma. The CDR3 runs from the conserved cysteine through the conserved F or W. The D gene is left open where the match is weak. The size field is filled for only some rows; it gives once, few, many or a size class.

.	.	TRBJ1-1	TRBV29-1	TGCAGCGCCGCCCGCTTAACAGTGAACACTGAAGCTTTCTTT	CSAARLTVNTEAFF
TRBD2	.	TRBJ2-5	TRBV5-1	TGCGCCAGCAGCTTGGGGGGACTAGCGGGAGACGAGACCCAGTACTTC	CASSLGGLAGDETQYF
TRBD1	.	TRBJ2-1	TRBV7-3	TGTGCCAGCAGCCCCAGGGGGAGCTCCTACAATGAGCAGTTCTTC	CASSPRGSSYNEQFF
TRBD1	.	TRBJ2-6	TRBV7-3	TGTGCCAGCAGCTTATTGACAGGGAAGAACTCTGGGGCCAACGTCCTGACTTTC	CASSLLTGKNSGANVLTF
TRBD1	.	TRBJ1-1	TRBV6-1	TGTGCCAGCAGGAGTCCAGGGGGGTCCACTGAAGCTTTCTTT	CASRSPGGSTEAFF
.	.	TRBJ2-1	TRBV9	TGTGCCAGCAGCGTAAGTGGGGTGGGAGGAAGCGGTAACGATGAGCAGTTCTTC	CASSVSGVGGSGNDEQFF
.	.	TRBJ2-5	TRBV5-4	TGTGCCAGCAGCTTGGCTACGGGGGGCCCAGGGAAGACCCAGTACTTC	CASSLATGGPGKTQYF
TRBD2	.	TRBJ2-3	TRBV4-1	TGCGCCAGCAGCCAAGACTCCAGTGGTGTAGCGGGAGTGACAGATACGCAGTATTTT	CASSQDSSGVAGVTDTQYF
.	.	TRBJ1-4	TRBV15	TGTGCCACCAGCAGAGATCAATCCGAAAAACTGTTTTTT	CATSRDQSEKLFF
TRBD1	once	TRBJ1-2	TRBV28	TGTGCCAGCAGTTCCCCGGGACAGGGTTCTAGTGGCTACACCTTC	CASSSPGQGSSGYTF
.	.	TRBJ2-7	TRBV7-6	TGTGCCAGCAGCTTTGGGCCTTCCTACGAGCAGTACTTC	CASSFGPSYEQYF
.	.	TRBJ1-1	TRBV6-6	TGTGCCAGCAGCTACCAGGGGATGAACACTGAAGCTTTCTTT	CASSYQGMNTEAFF
.	.	TRBJ1-1	TRBV2	TGTGCCAGCAGTGAAACAGGAGACGCTTTCTTT	CASSETGDAFF
TRBD2	.	TRBJ2-3	TRBV2	TGTGCCAGCAGTCCACTAGCGACACGCACAGATACGCAGTATTTT	CASSPLATRTDTQYF
TRBD1	.	TRBJ1-6	TRBV6-5	TGTGCCACCGCCCGGGACAGGGACTATTCACCCCTCCACTTT	CATARDRDYSPLHF
.	.	TRBJ1-1	TRBV29-1	TGCAGCGTTGAGTTGGGCAGGGTAAACGCTGAAGCTTTCTTT	CSVELGRVNAEAFF
TRBD1	few	TRBJ1-6	TRBV5-1	TGCGCCAGCAGCGGGACAGGGGATTCACCCCTCCACTTT	CASSGTGDSPLHF
.	.	TRBJ1-3	TRBV10-3	TGTGCCATCAGTGACCCCGCCGACAGGTCCTCTGGAAACACCATATATTTT	CAISDPADRSSGNTIYF
TRBD1	.	TRBJ2-5	TRBV15	TGTGCCACCAGCAGGGGAGGACAGGGAGAGACCCAGTACTTC	CATSRGGQGETQYF
.	.	TRBJ1-1	TRBV7-3	TGTGCCAGCAGCTTAACTGGGAATGGGGGGTTCACTGAAGCTTTCTTT	CASSLTGNGGFTEAFF
TRBD1	.	TRBJ1-5	TRBV27	TGTGCCAGCTGGGAGACAGGGGGAGGTCAGCCCCAGCATTTT	CASWETGGGQPQHF
TRBD1	.	TRBJ1-5	TRBV6-5	TGTGCCAGCAGTGACAGGGGCAATCAGCCCCAGCATTTT	CASSDRGNQPQHF
.	.	TRBJ1-2	TRBV6-6	TGTGCCAGCAGCCGCAAAGACAGTGGCTACACCTTC	CASSRKDSGYTF
TRBD1	.	TRBJ1-5	TRBV5-6	TGTGCCAGCAGCTTGGCCAATCCTACGGACAGGGGTAACAATCAGCCCCAGCATTTT	CASSLANPTDRGNNQPQHF
TRBD1	.	TRBJ1-1	TRBV30	TGTGCCTGGAGTGTAGGGACAGTCATGAACACTGAAGCTTTCTTT	CAWSVGTVMNTEAFF
.	few	TRBJ1-3	TRBV7-9	TGTGCCAGCAGCTTAGGGTTAAACTCGGGAGACACCATATATTTT	CASSLGLNSGDTIYF
.	.	TRBJ1-2	TRBV27	TGTGCCAGCAGTTTATCTGGTTCGGGGGGCTTTCGCTATGGCTACACCTTC	CASSLSGSGGFRYGYTF
TRBD1	.	TRBJ2-7	TRBV7-2	TGTGCCAGCAGCCCCGGGACAGGGAAAAAGCAGTACTTC	CASSPGTGKKQYF
.	.	TRBJ1-1	TRBV5-1	TGCGCCAGCAGCTTGATGGGCCCTACGAACACTGAAGCTTTCTTT	CASSLMGPTNTEAFF
TRBD2	.	TRBJ2-3	TRBV28	TGTGCCAGCAGCGGGACTAGCGGAGCTCGCACAGATACGCAGTATTTT	CASSGTSGARTDTQYF
.	.	TRBJ1-4	TRBV15	TGTGCCACCAGCAGAGCACGTTCTCGAGGGGAAAAACTGTTTTTT	CATSRARSRGEKLFF
TRBD1	.	TRBJ2-5	TRBV18	TGTGCCAGCTCACCCGGTCCGGGACAGGAGGACCAAGAGACCCAGTACTTC	CASSPGPGQEDQETQYF
TRBD1	.	TRBJ1-2	TRBV5-5	TGTGCCAGCAGCCCAAAGAACCGGGACAGGGTACTAAACTATGGCTACACCTTC	CASSPKNRDRVLNYGYTF
TRBD1	.	TRBJ1-6	TRBV7-9	TGTGCCAGCAGCTTAGCGCTAATACAGGGGAATTCACCCCTCCACTTT	CASSLALIQGNSPLHF
.	.	TRBJ2-7	TRBV6-1	TGTGCCAGCAGGGTGGCCGGGACTTTGGACTACGAGCAGTACTTC	CASRVAGTLDYEQYF
.	.	TRBJ2-7	TRBV6-5	TGTGCCAGCAGTTACGAGGGTTTAGGCGAGCAGTACTTC	CASSYEGLGEQYF
TRBD1	once	TRBJ2-7	TRBV4-1	TGCGCCAGCAGCCGGGAAGTGACCAGGGGGTCCTACGAGCAGTACTTC	CASSREVTRGSYEQYF
.	once	TRBJ1-1	TRBV5-1	TGCGCCAGCAGCTTCGCAGGGAAGGACACTGAAGCTTTCTTT	CASSFAGKDTEAFF
TRBD1	.	TRBJ1-2	TRBV27	TGTGCCAGCAGCGTCACAGGGGAAGACTATGGCTACACCTTC	CASSVTGEDYGYTF
.	.	TRBJ1-3	TRBV5-5	TGTGCCAGCAGCCCTCGACAGTTCTCTGGAAACACCATATATTTT	CASSPRQFSGNTIYF
TRBD1	.	TRBJ1-5	TRBV10-2	TGCGCCAGCACTTTACAGGGGAATCAGCCCCAGCATTTT	CASTLQGNQPQHF
TRBD1	.	TRBJ1-2	TRBV2	TGTGCCAGGGGACAGGGTTTTGCCGGCTACACCTTC	CARGQGFAGYTF
.	.	TRBJ1-6	TRBV7-6	TGTGCCAGCAGCCTCGACAGCTATAATTCACCCCTCCACTTT	CASSLDSYNSPLHF
TRBD2	.	TRBJ2-5	TRBV5-1	TGCGCCAGCAGCTTCCTAGCGGGAGAGGAGACCCAGTACTTC	CASSFLAGEETQYF
TRBD1	.	TRBJ1-3	TRBV4-1	TGCGCCAGCAGCCAAACAACAGGGGGCTCTGGAAACACCATATATTTT	CASSQTTGGSGNTIYF
TRBD1	.	TRBJ1-1	TRBV19	TGTGCCAGTAGTACCCTGGACAGGGAGCTCATGAACACTGAAGCTTTCTTT	CASSTLDRELMNTEAFF
.	.	TRBJ1-2	TRBV5-1	TGCGCCAGCAGCCAGGGTCCTGGGAGGGACTATGGCTACACCTTC	CASSQGPGRDYGYTF
TRBD1	.	TRBJ2-2	TRBV6-4	TGTGCCAGCAGTGCCCAGGGGGAGAACACCGGGGAGCTGTTTTTT	CASSAQGENTGELFF
.	.	TRBJ2-5	TRBV14	TGTGCCAGCAGTGGGGCCCGGAGGGGCGCGACCCAGTACTTC	CASSGARRGATQYF
.	.	TRBJ1-2	TRBV15	TGTGCCACCAGCAGAGCAGGGTCCCTCAACTATGGCTACACCTTC	CATSRAGSLNYGYTF
TRBD2	.	TRBJ2-1	TRBV5-6	TGTGCCAGCAGCGGGGGAACTAGCGGTTTGGACAATGAGCAGTTCTTC	CASSGGTSGLDNEQFF
.	.	TRBJ2-7	TRBV11-2	TGTGCCAGCAGCTTATCCCGGGTTGACGAGCAGTACTTC	CASSLSRVDEQYF
.	.	TRBJ1-1	TRBV5-1	TGCGCCAGCAGCTTGTTCGACAGGATGAACACTGAAGCTTTCTTT	CASSLFDRMNTEAFF
TRBD1	few	TRBJ1-1	TRBV6-5	TGTGCCAGCAGTTCGACAGGGGGGAACACTGAAGCTTTCTTT	CASSSTGGNTEAFF
.	.	TRBJ1-1	TRBV28	TGTGCCAGCAGTTTGCCTTTAGGGGCGGACACTGAAGCTTTCTTT	CASSLPLGADTEAFF